These T cell receptor beta chains were read from a single sample in a study of blood T cell repertoires in COVID-19. Method: immunoSEQ multiplex PCR; TCRdb's copy keeps in-frame clones and lacks some. This table holds about 370,000 clones, around 89% found once. Sequencing was done on a sample of peripheral blood. These receptors all come from a man younger than 35 with active or convalescent COVID-19. Both conserved end residues are part of each CDR3. The D gene is left open where the match is weak. Clone size is shown for a subset of rows, as once, few, many or a class of expanded clone.

>TRBJ1-5|.|.|TRBV18|13
TGTGCCAGCTCACCCGGGGTAAATCAGCCCCAGCATTTT
CASSPGVNQPQHF
>TRBJ2-4|.|TRBD1|TRBV5-6|16
TGTGCCAGCAGCCCTACACAGGGGGCGGCCAAAAACATTCAGTACTTC
CASSPTQGAAKNIQYF
>TRBJ2-1|.|.|TRBV9|16
TGTGCCAGCAGCCCTCAAATTGGCGGAGCCTACAATGAGCAGTTCTTC
CASSPQIGGAYNEQFF
>TRBJ1-1|.|.|TRBV4-2|14
TGTGCCAGCACCCTGATGGGAGTTAACACTGAAGCTTTCTTT
CASTLMGVNTEAFF
>TRBJ1-4|.|.|TRBV9|14
TGTGCCAGCAGCGTAGATTCGACAGACGAAAAACTGTTTTTT
CASSVDSTDEKLFF
>TRBJ2-3|.|TRBD1|TRBV10-3|15
TGTGCCATCAGTTCCCGGGCAGGGGGCTTAGATACGCAGTATTTT
CAISSRAGGLDTQYF
>TRBJ2-7|once|.|TRBV21-1|12
TGTGCCAGCTCCCCCTCGGGGTACGAGCAGTACTTC
CASSPSGYEQYF
>TRBJ2-2|.|.|TRBV28|13
TGTGCCAGCGGAAACAGGGTTACCGGGGAGCTGTTTTTT
CASGNRVTGELFF
>TRBJ1-2|.|.|TRBV29-1|10
TGCAGCGTTCACCAGGGTGGCTACACCTTC
CSVHQGGYTF
>TRBJ2-3|.|TRBD1|TRBV4-1|15
TGCGCCAGCAGCCGGGACAGGGGTGTCTCAGATACGCAGTATTTT
CASSRDRGVSDTQYF
>TRBJ1-2|.|TRBD1|TRBV10-3|13
TGTGCCATCACCGGACAGGGCCAGGGGGGCTACACCTTC
CAITGQGQGGYTF
>TRBJ2-2|.|TRBD1|TRBV7-9|15
TGTGCCAGCAGCCTCCAGGGGGAACTAGGCGGGGAGCTGTTTTTT
CASSLQGELGGELFF
>TRBJ1-5|few|TRBD1|TRBV28|14
TGTGCCAGCAGAGGGGGGACAGGGGGACAGCCCCAGCATTTT
CASRGGTGGQPQHF
>TRBJ2-7|.|TRBD1|TRBV11-1|15
TGTGCCAGCAGCTCTTCAGGGACAGGGTCCTACGAGCAGTACTTC
CASSSSGTGSYEQYF
>TRBJ2-7|few|.|TRBV3-1/TRBV3-2|15
TGTGCCAGCAGCCAAGATTTCTCGGAGGATCGCGAGCAGTACTTC
CASSQDFSEDREQYF
>TRBJ2-7|.|TRBD2|TRBV11-1|15
TGTGCCAGCAGCCGGAAACCGGGACTAGCAAACGAGCAGTACTTC
CASSRKPGLANEQYF
>TRBJ1-2|.|TRBD1|TRBV7-9|16
TGTGCCAGCAGCTTTGGGGACAGGGCCCCTAACTATGGCTACACCTTC
CASSFGDRAPNYGYTF
>TRBJ2-7|.|TRBD1|TRBV4-1|18
TGCGCCAGCAGCCAAAGTGGGCTACTGGGACAGGGCCACTACGAGCAGTACTTC
CASSQSGLLGQGHYEQYF
>TRBJ2-1|.|TRBD2|TRBV27|14
TGTGCCAGCAGTCCCGGCCTAGCGGGAGTCGGGCAGTTCTTC
CASSPGLAGVGQFF
>TRBJ2-1|.|TRBD2|TRBV9|15
TGTGCCAGCGCTCCCGGGACTAGCGGGAGCAATGAGCAGTTCTTC
CASAPGTSGSNEQFF
>TRBJ2-5|.|.|TRBV2|15
TGTGCCAGCAGTGAAGGAAAGGTAGTGCGGGAGACCCAGTACTTC
CASSEGKVVRETQYF
>TRBJ2-5|.|.|TRBV10-3|14
TGTGCCATCAGTGATTCTACAGGGCTAGAGACCCAGTACTTC
CAISDSTGLETQYF
>TRBJ2-7|.|TRBD1|TRBV27|15
TGTGCCAGCATGACCCCGGGACAGAAGGCCTACGAGCAGTACTTC
CASMTPGQKAYEQYF
>TRBJ1-2|.|.|TRBV11-2|13
TGTGCCAGCAGCTTAGCTGGGCAGGAAAGCTACACCTTC
CASSLAGQESYTF
>TRBJ1-5|.|.|TRBV27|14
TGTGCCAGCAGTTGGGGAGGGAGCAATCAGCCCCAGCATTTT
CASSWGGSNQPQHF
>TRBJ1-1|.|TRBD1|TRBV23-1|15
TGCGCCAGCAGTCCCGGGACAGGGCCCTTTGCTGAAGCTTTCTTT
CASSPGTGPFAEAFF
>TRBJ2-5|.|.|TRBV9|11
TGTGCCAGCAGCTCGGAAGAGACCCAGTACTTC
CASSSEETQYF
>TRBJ1-1|once|TRBD1|TRBV11-2|16
TGTGCCAGCAGCTTAGACGAGACAGGGCTAAATACTGAAGCTTTCTTT
CASSLDETGLNTEAFF
>TRBJ1-6|once|.|TRBV27|12
TGTGCCAGCAGTTACCTCAGGGGACCCCTCCACTTT
CASSYLRGPLHF
>TRBJ2-7|.|.|TRBV27|14
TGTGCCAGCAGTCTCGGACTGAAAAGCTACGAGCAGTACTTC
CASSLGLKSYEQYF
>TRBJ1-2|.|.|TRBV7-2|14
TGTGCCAGCAGCCCCCCCCTACTGGGGAGTGGCTACACCTTC
CASSPPLLGSGYTF
>TRBJ2-1|.|TRBD2|TRBV9|15
TGTGCCAGCAGCGCCGGACTAGCGGCCTACAATGAGCAGTTCTTC
CASSAGLAAYNEQFF
>TRBJ2-1|.|TRBD2|TRBV11-2|14
TGTGCCAGCAGCTTAGGTCGCGGGAGCTATGAGCAGTTCTTC
CASSLGRGSYEQFF
>TRBJ1-2|.|.|TRBV3-1/TRBV3-2|13
TGTGCCAGCAGCCGCCAGGGAAACTATGGCTACACCTTC
CASSRQGNYGYTF
>TRBJ1-4|.|TRBD1|TRBV7-2|16
TGTGCCAGCAGCCCGGGCCAGGGGGCAGTTAATGAAAAACTGTTTTTT
CASSPGQGAVNEKLFF
>TRBJ2-7|.|.|TRBV11-3|14
TGTGCCAGCAGCCCGGCCCACGGGAACTACGAGCAGTACTTC
CASSPAHGNYEQYF
>TRBJ1-2|.|.|TRBV2|15
TGTGCCAGCAAGCGATTAAGGACTTCTAACTATGGCTACACCTTC
CASKRLRTSNYGYTF
>TRBJ2-6|.|TRBD1|TRBV5-1|17
TGCGCCAGCAGCTTGGCAACAGGGGGTTCTGGGGCCAACGTGCTGACTTTC
CASSLATGGSGANVLTF
>TRBJ2-1|.|.|TRBV19|14
TGTGCCAGTAGTATAGGTTACTCTTACAATGAGCAGTTCTTC
CASSIGYSYNEQFF
>TRBJ1-1|.|.|TRBV15|17
TGTGCCACCAGCATAAAAATGACAGGACGATTGAACACTGAAGCTTTCTTT
CATSIKMTGRLNTEAFF
>TRBJ1-1|.|.|TRBV5-8|12
TGTGCCAGCAGCTTTTCAGGGGTTGAAGCTTTCTTT
CASSFSGVEAFF
>TRBJ1-2|once|.|TRBV27|14
TGTGCCAGCAGCCCCGTGGCCGGGTTGAGCGGCTACACCTTC
CASSPVAGLSGYTF
>TRBJ1-1|.|.|TRBV6-5|14
TGTGCCAGCAGCTCGACAGGATGGGGCACTGAAGCTTTCTTT
CASSSTGWGTEAFF
>TRBJ1-4|few|TRBD1|TRBV18|16
TGTGCCAGCTCACCAAACTTGGACAGGAACGACGAAAAACTGTTTTTT
CASSPNLDRNDEKLFF
>TRBJ2-7|.|.|TRBV6-1|15
TGTGCCAGCAGTGAAGGACAGAGTGCTTCCTACGAGCAGTACTTC
CASSEGQSASYEQYF
>TRBJ1-5|.|.|TRBV20-1|16
TGCAGTGCTAGTCCCCCCCCGGTGTATAGCAATCAGCCCCAGCATTTT
CSASPPPVYSNQPQHF
>TRBJ2-3|.|TRBD2|TRBV19|16
TGTGCCAGTAGTACCCTCCGAGCGGGGAGCACAGATACGCAGTATTTT
CASSTLRAGSTDTQYF
>TRBJ2-7|.|TRBD2|TRBV18|16
TGTGCCAGCTCACCCGTCTTGGGACTAGCGGAGTACGAGCAGTACTTC
CASSPVLGLAEYEQYF
>TRBJ1-2|.|.|TRBV11-2|13
TGTGCCAGCAGCTTCGACAGAGCTTATGGCTACACCTTC
CASSFDRAYGYTF
>TRBJ2-1|.|.|TRBV9|14
TGTGCCAGCAGCAAGGAGAGCTCCTACAATGAGCAGTTCTTC
CASSKESSYNEQFF
>TRBJ2-1|.|.|TRBV30|15
TGTGCCTGGTCAGGGGGGAGGCGCTCCTACAATGAGCAGTTCTTC
CAWSGGRRSYNEQFF
>TRBJ2-1|.|.|TRBV24-1|16
TGTGCCACCAGTGATGGCCCGAGCGGGCCCTACAATGAGCAGTTCTTC
CATSDGPSGPYNEQFF
>TRBJ1-2|.|TRBD1|TRBV19|12
TGTGCCAGCCAGACAGGGGGCCTTGGCTACACCTTC
CASQTGGLGYTF
>TRBJ1-2|.|.|TRBV12-3/TRBV12-4|12
TGTGCCAGCAGTCTAGGGGGGGGAGGCTACACCTTC
CASSLGGGGYTF